These 10 T cell receptor beta chains originate from one sample sequenced in a study of shared clonotypes between healthy human individuals. Terminally differentiated effector memory CD45RA+ cells were excluded by CCR7 positive selection of CD45RO-negative cells. TCRdb's copy holds only in-frame clones and misses some; the assay was immunoSEQ multiplex PCR. The top ten hold 20% to 25% of the sample, which has hundreds of thousands of clones, just over 90% seen once. Sample: naive CD8+ T cells sorted from blood. These receptor sequences come from a man under 40 in good health.

This chain connects TRBV27 to TRBJ2-7, with 8 bases matching TRBD2. V gave up 5 bases and J gave up 4 bases; unmatched junction bases: 10. The germline V gene has CDR1 MNHEY and CDR2 SMNVEV (reference sequence). The CDR3 spans 15 residues. The CDR3 nucleotides are TGTGCCAGCAGTGGCGGGAGGTCCCCTGGATACGAGCAGTACTTC. It is translated as CASSGGRSPGYEQYF.

The genes are TRBV14 and TRBJ2-1; 7 nucleotides agree with TRBD2. V lost 3 bases to trimming and J lost 8 bases; unmatched junction nucleotides: 7. Germline V gene sequence: CDR1 SGHDN, CDR2 FVKESK. This CDR3 spans 14 amino acids. The CDR3 region is CASSQGGSSYEQFF. The DNA of the CDR3 is TGTGCCAGCAGCCAGGGAGGGAGCTCGTATGAGCAGTTCTTC.

This clone is a singleton in its sample. The gene calls are TRBV27 and TRBJ2-7; 7 bases align to TRBD1. In germline, CDR1 is MNHEY, CDR2 SMNVEV (reference sequence). With V trimmed by 4 bases and J by 9 bases, 6 bases remained unmatched. The CDR3 spans 12 residues. CDR3 amino acids: CASSSTGVPQYF. The CDR3 nucleotides read TGTGCCAGCAGTTCAACAGGGGTCCCGCAGTACTTC.

This chain connects TRBV28 to TRBJ2-3; 8 nucleotides line up with TRBD1. V lost 5 bases, J lost 2 bases, and 9 bases stayed unmatched. Germline lookup yields CDR1 MDHEN and CDR2 SYDVKM. The CDR3 contains 16 residues. DNA for the CDR3: TGTGCCAGCAGTGAGACAGGGGCAGGGCACACAGATACGCAGTATTTT. It is translated as CASSETGAGHTDTQYF.

The chain couples TRBV7-9 to TRBJ1-2, with D uncertain. The CDR3 is 12 amino acids. Trimming took 3 bases from V and 11 from J, leaving 13 bases between them. From germline, CDR1 is SEHNR and CDR2 FQNEAQ (reference sequence). In DNA, the CDR3 is TGTGCCAGCAGCTTCCCTGTAGAGCGGTACACCTTC. Its translation: CASSFPVERYTF.

The chain combines TRBV11-1 with TRBJ2-7, with 9 bases aligning to TRBD2. V gave up 3 bases and J gave up 2 bases; unmatched junction bases: 5. Germline V gives CDR1 SGHAT, CDR2 FQDESV (reference sequence). This CDR3 region has 15 residues. The chain's CDR3 is CASSFAREGPYEQYF. The DNA of the CDR3 is TGTGCCAGCAGCTTCGCGCGGGAGGGCCCCTACGAGCAGTACTTC.

The V call is TRBV7-9, the J call TRBJ2-1; TRBD2 matches at 10 bases. CDR3 length: 16 residues. V shed 2 bases and J 2 bases; nucleotides not matched to a gene: 3. Germline V gene lookup returns CDR1 SEHNR and CDR2 FQNEAQ (reference sequence). Written as DNA, the CDR3 is TGTGCCAGCAGCTTACGAGCGGGAGGGCCCTACAATGAGCAGTTCTTC. Amino acids: CASSLRAGGPYNEQFF.

The rearrangement uses TRBV28 and TRBJ1-2; a weak D match, TRBD1 (5 bases). V lost 4 bases to trimming and J lost 4 bases, with 13 bases between them. The CDR3 loop spans 14 amino acids. Germline CDR1 and CDR2: MDHEN and SYDVKM. CDR3 in DNA: TGTGCCAGCAGTTCCCCCGAACAGGTCTATGGCTACACCTTC. This gives the protein CASSSPEQVYGYTF.

The genes are TRBV29-1 and TRBJ2-1; D possibly corresponds to TRBD2 (6 bases). V was shortened by 1 base and J by 4 bases, with 14 bases between the two germline ends. The germline gives CDR1 SQVTM, CDR2 ANQGSEA. This CDR3 region has 15 residues. The CDR3 sequence: CSVEGRRVHYNEQFF. The CDR3 nucleotides read TGCAGCGTTGAAGGCCGGAGGGTTCATTACAATGAGCAGTTCTTC.

This chain links TRBV7-9 with TRBJ2-5; 12 nucleotides line up with TRBD1. J lost 4 bases, V lost 3 bases, and 3 bases had no gene match. The CDR3 extends over 15 amino acids. In germline, CDR1 is SEHNR, CDR2 FQNEAQ (reference sequence). The CDR3 DNA follows: TGTGCCAGCAGCTTGGCGGGACAGGGGGCAGAGACCCAGTACTTC. Encoded protein: CASSLAGQGAETQYF.